The 27 T cell receptor beta chains listed next were all sequenced from one sample in a study of CD8 T cells in ankylosing spondylitis. TCRdb ran MiXCR on the 5' RACE reads and lists one entry per CDR3 protein. The data show 100,000 to 150,000 distinct CDR3 sequences, around 9.7% seen once. The sample comprised blood, either unsorted or a sorted T cell fraction (not recorded which). The receptors were sampled from a male donor with ankylosing spondylitis or in good health (not recorded which).

This clonotype was observed at least ten times. The gene calls are TRBV7-7 and TRBJ2-3, with TRBD1 matching 8 bases. With 5 bases clipped from V and 2 bases from J, the junction kept 6 bases outside the gene matches. From germline, CDR1 is SSHAT and CDR2 FNYEAQ (reference sequence). This CDR3 has 15 amino acids. The chain's CDR3 is CASSIGTGLTDTQYF. The CDR3 DNA reads as TGTGCCAGCAGCATCGGGACAGGACTCACAGATACGCAGTATTTT.

A few counts support this clonotype. This sequence joins TRBV5-5 and TRBJ2-1; weak D call: TRBD2 (6 bases). In germline, CDR1 is SGHKS, CDR2 YYEKEE (reference sequence). This CDR3 has 13 residues. Deletions cut 3 bases from V and 5 bases from J, with 9 bases between. The CDR3 DNA reads as TGTGCCAGCAGCTCTTGGGGGGACAATGAGCAGTTCTTC. It yields the protein CASSSWGDNEQFF.

This clonotype appeared many times. V usage is TRBV9 and J usage is TRBJ2-1; 13 bases match TRBD2. This CDR3 has 16 residues. Per the germline V gene, CDR1 is SGDLS and CDR2 is YYNGEE. Unmatched junction bases numbered 4, after V lost 3 bases and J lost 4 bases. CDR3 nucleotide sequence: TGTGCCAGCAGCGCACAACTAGCGGGAGGGTACAATGAGCAGTTCTTC. It is translated as CASSAQLAGGYNEQFF.

This clonotype was observed at least ten times. The chain recombines TRBV7-2 with TRBJ2-3, with 7 bases aligning to TRBD2. Germline assignment: CDR1 SGHTA and CDR2 FQGNSA. The CDR3 covers 15 residues. V lost 5 bases to trimming and J lost 0 bases; unmatched junction nucleotides: 5. This CDR3 is CASSRAGVSTDTQYF. DNA of the CDR3: TGTGCCAGCAGCCGGGCGGGGGTAAGCACAGATACGCAGTATTTT. Looking up the rest from reference TRBV7-2 and TRBJ2-3 gives the full variable domain: GAGVSQSPSNKVTEKGKDVELRCDPISGHTALYWYRQSLGQGLEFLIYFQGNSAPDKSGLPSDRFSAERTGGSVSTLTIQRTQQEDSAVYLCASSRAGVSTDTQYFGPGTRLTVL.

V gene TRBV29-1 combines with J gene TRBJ2-2, with unresolved D. Germline lookup yields CDR1 SQVTM and CDR2 ANQGSEA. This CDR3 is 14 amino acids long. Trimming stripped 4 bases from V and 2 bases from J, with 11 bases between. In DNA form, the CDR3 reads TGCAGCGTTGTAACAGAAGCTAACACCGGGGAGCTGTTTTTT. Residues: CSVVTEANTGELFF.

A remark on this clonotype: A junction end diverges from the germline sequence, so it may reflect a read error. This sequence joins TRBV12-3 or TRBV12-4 and TRBJ2-1, with 8 positions matching TRBD1. The CDR3 loop spans 20 amino acids. CDR3 nucleotides: TGTGCCAGCAGTTTACAGGGGGCAGGGCGACGGGGCAGCTCCTACAATGAGCACTTCTTC. It translates to CASSLQGAGRRGSSYNEHFF.

In this sample, this clonotype turned up many times. The genes are TRBV10-3 and TRBJ2-3; no firm D call. The CDR3 is made up of 15 amino acids. Germline loops: CDR1 ENHRY, CDR2 SYGVKD. V was pared by 0 bases and J by 3 bases, with 10 bases between. As DNA, the CDR3 is TGTGCCATCAGTGAGTCAGTGCAGCAAACAGATACGCAGTATTTT. As protein: CAISESVQQTDTQYF.

The genes are TRBV5-1 and TRBJ2-5; 7 bases fit TRBD2. V gave up 0 bases and J gave up 2 bases; unmatched junction bases: 7. CDR3 size: 16 residues. Germline assignment: CDR1 SGHRS and CDR2 YFSETQ. CDR3 sequence: CASSLDWLAEQETQYF. CDR3 in DNA: TGCGCCAGCAGCTTGGATTGGCTAGCGGAACAAGAGACCCAGTACTTC.

This clonotype was seen many times. The chain links TRBV2 to TRBJ2-1; perhaps D is TRBD1 or TRBD2 (5 bases each). Per germline, CDR1 SNHLY and CDR2 FYNNEI. The CDR3 loop spans 15 amino acids. Trimming took off 6 bases at V and 4 bases at J, with 16 bases between the two ends. The CDR3: CASRGSGTRYNEQFF. The CDR3 nucleotides read TGTGCCAGCAGGGGATCCGGGACCAGGTACAATGAGCAGTTCTTC.

This clonotype has a count of ten or more. This chain links TRBV15 with TRBJ2-1; unclear D gene. V was clipped by 3 bases and J by 0 bases, with 15 bases between them. This CDR3 comprises 17 residues. Germline V gene data show CDR1 as LNHNV and CDR2 as YYDKDF (reference sequence). CDR3: CATSRDPGLSSYNEQFF. CDR3 in DNA: TGTGCCACCAGCAGGGACCCGGGCCTTAGCTCCTACAATGAGCAGTTCTTC.

This clonotype was seen a few times. The rearrangement joins TRBV7-6 to TRBJ2-3; D possibly corresponds to TRBD2 (6 bases). V dropped 5 bases and J dropped 10 bases, with 22 bases sitting between them. The CDR3 is 15 residues long. The germline gives CDR1 SGHVS, CDR2 FNYEAQ. In DNA form, the CDR3 reads TGTGCCAGCAGCAGCCAGGGACTCCTCCTCGGTGCGCAGTATTTT. Encoded protein: CASSSQGLLLGAQYF.

The chain couples TRBV5-4 to TRBJ2-1; D possibly matches TRBD1 or TRBD2 (8 bases each). V was shortened by 1 base and J by 0 bases, with 14 bases between the two germline ends. Looked up from germline, CDR1 is SGHNT and CDR2 is YYREEE (reference sequence). CDR3 length: 17 residues. CDR3 sequence: CASSLIAGTGSYNEQFF. Here the CDR3 DNA reads TGTGCCAGCAGCTTGATAGCGGGGACAGGCTCCTACAATGAGCAGTTCTTC.

This clonotype occurred many times. The CDR3: CASSVAWPSGNNEQFF. CDR3 DNA: TGTGCCAGCAGCGTAGCCTGGCCTAGCGGAAACAATGAGCAGTTCTTC. The chain combines TRBV9 with TRBJ2-1, with 7 bases aligning to TRBD2. J lost 5 bases, V lost 0 bases, and 8 bases had no gene match. CDR1 and CDR2 (germline): SGDLS, YYNGEE. The CDR3 extends over 16 amino acids.

This clonotype was counted ten times or more. At one boundary the junction diverges from the germline segment, which might be a read error. The CDR3 spells CASSLEASSYNEQFF. CDR3 DNA sequence: TGTGCCAGCAGCTTAGAAGCTAGCAGCTACAATGAGCAGTTCTTC. The chain recombines TRBV5-1 with TRBJ2-1, with D possibly TRBD2 on 5 matching bases. The CDR3 totals 15 residues. Germline-derived CDR1 and CDR2 are SGHRS and YFSETQ.

J is TRBJ2-7 and V is TRBV20-1, with 7 positions matching TRBD2. From germline, CDR1 is DFQATT and CDR2 SNEGSKA (reference sequence). Germline trimming cut 5 bases from V and 5 bases from J; bases unmatched to any gene: 9. The length of the CDR3 is 13 residues. The chain's CDR3 is CSAPSREINEQYF. CDR3 nucleotides: TGCAGTGCTCCCTCGCGGGAGATCAACGAGCAGTACTTC.

This clonotype turned up a few times. V and J are TRBV19 and TRBJ2-2, with 7 bases identical to TRBD1. The germline V gene has CDR1 LNHDA and CDR2 SQIVND (reference sequence). The CDR3 is made up of 16 amino acids. V dropped 5 bases and J dropped 3; count of bases not matched to a gene: 9. The CDR3 DNA follows: TGTGCCAGTAGTCCACTGACAGGGTGGGACACCGGGGAGCTGTTTTTT. Residues: CASSPLTGWDTGELFF. The full variable domain, with the rest looked up from reference TRBV19 and TRBJ2-2, is DGGITQSPKYLFRKEGQNVTLSCEQNLNHDAMYWYRQDPGQGLRLIYYSQIVNDFQKGDIAEGYSVSREKKESFPLTVTSAQKNPTAFYLCASSPLTGWDTGELFFGEGSRLTVL.

This clonotype has at least ten counts. The gene calls are TRBV5-1 and TRBJ1-5; D not resolved. The CDR3 runs to 15 residues. The germline V and J ends were trimmed by 4 bases and 1 base, with 12 bases remaining between them. Germline CDR1 is SGHRS and CDR2 is YFSETQ. The CDR3 nucleotides are TGCGCCAGCAGCCCAGCAGGTATGAGCAATCAGCCCCAGCATTTT. It is translated as CASSPAGMSNQPQHF.

This clonotype showed up many times. J is TRBJ2-7 and V is TRBV4-1, with TRBD2 matching over 9 bases. J was trimmed by 0 bases and V by 0 bases; bases with no gene match: 12. This CDR3 contains 19 residues. Germline V gene sequence: CDR1 MGHRA, CDR2 YSYEKL. The CDR3 bases are TGCGCCAGCAGCCAAGATCTGTGGTTAGCGGGGGCAAGCTCCTACGAGCAGTACTTC. This codes for CASSQDLWLAGASSYEQYF.

This clonotype was detected many times. The chain links TRBV7-8 to TRBJ2-7, with D maybe TRBD2 (6 bases). Trimming removed 3 bases at V and 2 bases at J, with 17 bases between. CDR1 and CDR2 (germline): SGHVS, FQNEAQ. This CDR3 comprises 16 residues. The CDR3 DNA follows: TGTGCCAGCAGCTTCCGGGAGCCCAATAGTCCCTACGAGCAGTACTTC. The encoded protein is CASSFREPNSPYEQYF.

This clonotype has a handful of counts. V gene TRBV2 combines with J gene TRBJ1-3; no clear D. Between the trimmed V and J ends, which lost 6 bases and 2 bases, there was a span of 11 bases. Germline CDR1 and CDR2: SNHLY and FYNNEI. CDR3 length: 14 residues. The CDR3, as DNA: TGTGCCAGCAGCGCCCCGGGTCCTGGAAACACCATATATTTT. Protein: CASSAPGPGNTIYF. The entire variable domain, with the rest obtained from reference TRBV2 and TRBJ1-3, is as follows: EPEVTQTPSHQVTQMGQEVILRCVPISNHLYFYWYRQILGQKVEFLVSFYNNEISEKSEIFDDQFSVERPDGSNFTLKIRSTKLEDSAMYFCASSAPGPGNTIYFGEGSWLTVV.

This clonotype occurred a few times. The chain couples TRBV20-1 to TRBJ2-5; possibly TRBD2 for D (6 bases). The germline gives CDR1 DFQATT, CDR2 SNEGSKA (reference sequence). There are 16 residues in the CDR3. V lost 4 bases and J 1 base, leaving 19 bases between the germline ends. CDR3 bases: TGCAGTGCTAACCACGGGACTTCGGGTTTCCAAGAGACCCAGTACTTC. This sequence encodes CSANHGTSGFQETQYF.

This clonotype was counted between two and nine times. CDR3 nucleotide sequence: TGTGCCAGCAGCCGCGGGGCAGGACAGCAGTTAGAAAAACTGTTTTTT. Amino acids: CASSRGAGQQLEKLFF. This rearrangement joins TRBV7-6 to TRBJ1-4; D is possibly TRBD1 (6 bases). CDR1 and CDR2 (germline): SGHVS, FNYEAQ. The CDR3 runs to 16 residues. V lost 5 bases, J lost 8 bases, and 21 bases lay in between.

This clonotype was detected a few times. The chain has TRBV12-3 or TRBV12-4 and TRBJ2-5, with TRBD1 as a possible D gene (6 bases). This CDR3 contains 14 residues. Trimming removed 4 bases from V and 1 base from J, with 10 bases in between. CDR3 sequence: CASSSTGIQETQYF. CDR3 DNA sequence: TGTGCCAGCAGTTCAACAGGGATCCAAGAGACCCAGTACTTC.

This clonotype was found a few times. This sequence joins TRBV6-5 and TRBJ1-2, with 10 bases lining up with TRBD1. Germline V lookup: CDR1 MNHEY, CDR2 SVGAGI. The CDR3 extends over 15 amino acids. V lost 2 bases to trimming and J lost 5 bases; unmatched junction nucleotides: 5. This CDR3 reads CASSYRDRGSYGYTF. CDR3 DNA sequence: TGTGCCAGCAGTTACCGGGACAGGGGTTCTTATGGCTACACCTTC.

This clonotype turned up a few times. The chain employs TRBV12-3 or TRBV12-4 and TRBJ2-1; possibly TRBD2 for D (5 bases). The CDR3 has 18 amino acids. Trimming removed 5 bases at V and 0 bases at J, with 20 bases between. The CDR3 region has the DNA TGTGCCAGCAGTCCCAAAACATGGGAGTATCCCTCCTACAATGAGCAGTTCTTC. This gives the protein CASSPKTWEYPSYNEQFF.

This clonotype was seen ten or more times. V and J are TRBV20-1 and TRBJ2-5; TRBD1 agrees at 8 bases. The junction had 17 bases not matched to a gene; V was cut back by 6 bases and J by 5 bases. The V gene's germline CDR1 is DFQATT and CDR2 SNEGSKA (reference sequence). The CDR3 is 16 amino acids. The CDR3 is CSAPPGGAWRGETQYF. Written as DNA, the CDR3 is TGCAGTGCCCCCCCAGGGGGCGCTTGGAGAGGCGAGACCCAGTACTTC.

The rearrangement uses TRBV20-1 and TRBJ1-1; D perhaps matches TRBD1 (6 bases). Per germline, CDR1 DFQATT and CDR2 SNEGSKA (reference sequence). The CDR3 is 15 residues long. With 6 bases removed from V and 1 base from J, the gap between germline ends came to 18 bases. The CDR3 nucleotides read TGCAGTGCCAAAGGGGGGACCCTTCAGAACACTGAAGCTTTCTTT. Its protein product is CSAKGGTLQNTEAFF.